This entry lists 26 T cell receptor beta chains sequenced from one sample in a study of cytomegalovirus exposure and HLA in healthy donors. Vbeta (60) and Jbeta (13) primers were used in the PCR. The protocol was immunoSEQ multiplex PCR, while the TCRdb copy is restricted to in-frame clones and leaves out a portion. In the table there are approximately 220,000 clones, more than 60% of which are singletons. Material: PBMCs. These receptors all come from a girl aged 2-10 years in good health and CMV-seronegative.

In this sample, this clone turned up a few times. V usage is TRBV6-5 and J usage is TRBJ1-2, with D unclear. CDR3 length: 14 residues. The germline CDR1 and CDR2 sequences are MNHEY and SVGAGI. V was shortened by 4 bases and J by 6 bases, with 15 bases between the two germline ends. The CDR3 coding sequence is TGTGCCAGCAGTTTTCGTACAAGAGGGAATGGCTACACCTTC. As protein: CASSFRTRGNGYTF.

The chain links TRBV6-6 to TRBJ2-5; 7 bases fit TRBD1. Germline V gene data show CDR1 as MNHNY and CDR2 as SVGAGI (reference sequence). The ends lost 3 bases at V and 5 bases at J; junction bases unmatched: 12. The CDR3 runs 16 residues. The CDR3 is CASSYAPGGRGETQYF. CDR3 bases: TGTGCCAGCAGTTATGCCCCAGGGGGACGCGGTGAGACCCAGTACTTC.

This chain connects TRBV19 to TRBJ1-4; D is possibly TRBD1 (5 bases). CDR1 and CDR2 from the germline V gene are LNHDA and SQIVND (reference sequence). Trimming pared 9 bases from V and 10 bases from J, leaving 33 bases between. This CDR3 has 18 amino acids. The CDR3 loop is CASHPGGNIQYWSGKLFF. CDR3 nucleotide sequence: TGTGCCAGCCATCCGGGGGGGAACATACAGTATTGGTCTGGAAAACTGTTTTTT. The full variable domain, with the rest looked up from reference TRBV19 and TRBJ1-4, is DGGITQSPKYLFRKEGQNVTLSCEQNLNHDAMYWYRQDPGQGLRLIYYSQIVNDFQKGDIAEGYSVSREKKESFPLTVTSAQKNPTAFYLCASHPGGNIQYWSGKLFFGSGTQLSVL.

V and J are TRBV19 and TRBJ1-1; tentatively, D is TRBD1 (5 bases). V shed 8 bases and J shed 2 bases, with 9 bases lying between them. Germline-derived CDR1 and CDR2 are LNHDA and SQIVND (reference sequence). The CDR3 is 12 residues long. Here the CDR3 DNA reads TGTGCCAGTGGGGGGATCAACACTGAAGCTTTCTTT. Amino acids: CASGGINTEAFF.

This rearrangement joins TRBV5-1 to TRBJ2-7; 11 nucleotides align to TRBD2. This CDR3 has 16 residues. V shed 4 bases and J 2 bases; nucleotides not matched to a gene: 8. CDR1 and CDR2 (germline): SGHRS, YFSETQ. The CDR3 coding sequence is TGCGCCAGCAGCCGCTCTAGCGGGGGGCCTACCTACGAGCAGTACTTC. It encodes CASSRSSGGPTYEQYF.

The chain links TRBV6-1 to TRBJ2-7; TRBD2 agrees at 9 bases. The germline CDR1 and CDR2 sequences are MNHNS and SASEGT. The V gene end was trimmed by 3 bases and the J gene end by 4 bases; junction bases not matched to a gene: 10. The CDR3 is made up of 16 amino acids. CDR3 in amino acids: CASSDVAAGGMYEQYF. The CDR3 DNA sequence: TGTGCCAGCAGTGATGTTGCGGCGGGAGGGATGTACGAGCAGTACTTC.

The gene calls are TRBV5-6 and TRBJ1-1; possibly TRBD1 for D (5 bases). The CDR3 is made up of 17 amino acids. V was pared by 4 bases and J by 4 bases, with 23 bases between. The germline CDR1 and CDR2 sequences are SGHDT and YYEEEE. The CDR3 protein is CASSLLAGEEWGTEAFF. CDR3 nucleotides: TGTGCCAGCAGCCTCCTTGCGGGGGAAGAGTGGGGCACTGAAGCTTTCTTT.

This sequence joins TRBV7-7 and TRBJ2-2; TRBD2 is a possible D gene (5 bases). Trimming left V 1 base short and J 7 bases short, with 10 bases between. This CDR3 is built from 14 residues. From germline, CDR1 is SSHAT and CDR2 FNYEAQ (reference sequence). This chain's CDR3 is CASSLEAGNGELFF. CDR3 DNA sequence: TGTGCCAGCAGCTTAGAAGCCGGGAACGGGGAGCTGTTTTTT.

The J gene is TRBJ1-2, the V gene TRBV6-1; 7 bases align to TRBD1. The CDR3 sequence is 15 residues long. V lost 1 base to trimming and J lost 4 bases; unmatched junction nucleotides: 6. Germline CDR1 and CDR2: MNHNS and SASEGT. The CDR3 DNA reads TGTGCCAGCAGTGAAGGACGGGACAGTTTCTATGGCTACACCTTC. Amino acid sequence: CASSEGRDSFYGYTF.

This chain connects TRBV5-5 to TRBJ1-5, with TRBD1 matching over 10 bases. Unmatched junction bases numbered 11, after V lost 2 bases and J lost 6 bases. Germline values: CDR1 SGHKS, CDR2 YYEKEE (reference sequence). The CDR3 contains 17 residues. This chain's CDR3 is CASSFSWDRGRPQPQHF. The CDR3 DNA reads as TGTGCCAGCAGCTTCTCGTGGGACAGGGGACGGCCTCAGCCCCAGCATTTT. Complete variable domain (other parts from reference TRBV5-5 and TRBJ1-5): DAGVTQSPTHLIKTRGQQVTLRCSPISGHKSVSWYQQVLGQGPQFIFQYYEKEERGRGNFPDRFSARQFPNYSSELNVNALLLGDSALYLCASSFSWDRGRPQPQHFGDGTRLSIL.

The CDR3 coding sequence is TGTGCCAGCAGCCCCACTAGCGGAGACAATGAGCAGTTCTTC. Its translation is CASSPTSGDNEQFF. The genes are TRBV5-4 and TRBJ2-1; 8 bases align to TRBD2. The CDR3 runs 14 residues. V gave up 4 bases and J gave up 5 bases; unmatched junction bases: 5. CDR1 and CDR2 (germline): SGHNT, YYREEE (reference sequence).

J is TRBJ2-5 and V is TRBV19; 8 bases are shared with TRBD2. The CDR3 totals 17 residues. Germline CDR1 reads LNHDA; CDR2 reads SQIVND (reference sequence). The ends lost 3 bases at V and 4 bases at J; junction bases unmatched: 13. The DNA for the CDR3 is TGTGCCAGTAGTATGCGGGGCCAGCTAGCGGGTAGAGAGACCCAGTACTTC. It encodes CASSMRGQLAGRETQYF.

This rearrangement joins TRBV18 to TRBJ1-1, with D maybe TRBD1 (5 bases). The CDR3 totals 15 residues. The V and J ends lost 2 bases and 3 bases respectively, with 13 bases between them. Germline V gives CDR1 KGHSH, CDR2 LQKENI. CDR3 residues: CASSPLGREDTEAFF. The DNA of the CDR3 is TGTGCCAGCTCACCATTGGGCAGGGAAGACACTGAAGCTTTCTTT. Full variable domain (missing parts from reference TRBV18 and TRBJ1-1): NAGVMQNPRHLVRRRGQEARLRCSPMKGHSHVYWYRQLPEEGLKFMVYLQKENIIDESGMPKERFSAEFPKEGPSILRIQQVVRGDSAAYFCASSPLGREDTEAFFGQGTRLTVV.

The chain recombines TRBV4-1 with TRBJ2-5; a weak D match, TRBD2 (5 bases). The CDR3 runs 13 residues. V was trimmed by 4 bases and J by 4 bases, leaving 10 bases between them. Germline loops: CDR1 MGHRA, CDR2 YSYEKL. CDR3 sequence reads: CASSRRYGETQYF. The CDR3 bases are TGCGCCAGCAGCCGGAGGTATGGAGAGACCCAGTACTTC.

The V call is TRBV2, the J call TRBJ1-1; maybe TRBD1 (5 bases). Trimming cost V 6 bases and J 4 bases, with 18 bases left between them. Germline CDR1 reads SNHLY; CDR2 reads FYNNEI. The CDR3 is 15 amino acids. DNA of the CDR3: TGTGCCAGCAGAGAATCAGCAGGGTGGACCACTGAAGCTTTCTTT. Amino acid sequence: CASRESAGWTTEAFF.

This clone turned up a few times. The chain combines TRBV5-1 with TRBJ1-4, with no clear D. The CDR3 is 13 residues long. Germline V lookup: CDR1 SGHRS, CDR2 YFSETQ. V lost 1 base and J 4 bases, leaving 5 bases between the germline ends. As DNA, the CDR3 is TGCGCCAGCAGCTTGTACAGTAATGAAAAACTGTTTTTT. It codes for CASSLYSNEKLFF.

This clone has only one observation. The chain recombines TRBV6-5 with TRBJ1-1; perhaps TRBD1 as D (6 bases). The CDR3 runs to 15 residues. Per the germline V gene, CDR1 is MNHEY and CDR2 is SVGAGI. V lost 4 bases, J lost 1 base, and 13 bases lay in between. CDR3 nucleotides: TGTGCCAGCAGTTTTGGGGGCACAGGGAACACTGAAGCTTTCTTT. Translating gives CASSFGGTGNTEAFF.

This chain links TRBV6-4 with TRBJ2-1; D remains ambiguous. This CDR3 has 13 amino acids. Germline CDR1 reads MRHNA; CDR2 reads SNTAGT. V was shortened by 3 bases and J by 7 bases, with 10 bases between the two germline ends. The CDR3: CASSEDPGNEQFF. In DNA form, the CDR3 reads TGTGCCAGCAGTGAAGATCCAGGTAATGAGCAGTTCTTC.

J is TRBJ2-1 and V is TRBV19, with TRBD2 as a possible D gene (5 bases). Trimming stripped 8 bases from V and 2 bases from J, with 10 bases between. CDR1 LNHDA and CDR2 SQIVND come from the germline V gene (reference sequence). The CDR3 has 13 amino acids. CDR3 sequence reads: CASSSGTYNEQFF. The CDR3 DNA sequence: TGTGCCAGTTCGTCGGGGACCTACAATGAGCAGTTCTTC.

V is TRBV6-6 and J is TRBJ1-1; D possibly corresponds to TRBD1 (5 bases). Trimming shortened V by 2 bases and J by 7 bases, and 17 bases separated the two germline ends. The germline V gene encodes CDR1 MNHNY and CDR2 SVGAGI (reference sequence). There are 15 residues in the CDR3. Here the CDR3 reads CASSYPGTTGGEAFF. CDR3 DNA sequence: TGTGCCAGCAGTTACCCGGGGACCACCGGGGGTGAAGCTTTCTTT.

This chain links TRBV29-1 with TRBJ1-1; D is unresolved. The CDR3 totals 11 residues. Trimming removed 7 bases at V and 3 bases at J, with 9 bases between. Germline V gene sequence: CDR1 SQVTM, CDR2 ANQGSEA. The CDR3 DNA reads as TGCAGCGCCTGCGGGGACACTGAAGCTTTCTTT. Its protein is CSACGDTEAFF. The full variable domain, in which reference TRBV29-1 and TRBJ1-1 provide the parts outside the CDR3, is SAVISQKPSRDICQRGTSLTIQCQVDSQVTMMFWYRQQPGQSLTLIATANQGSEATYESGFVIDKFPISRPNLTFSTLTVSNMSPEDSSIYLCSACGDTEAFFGQGTRLTVV.

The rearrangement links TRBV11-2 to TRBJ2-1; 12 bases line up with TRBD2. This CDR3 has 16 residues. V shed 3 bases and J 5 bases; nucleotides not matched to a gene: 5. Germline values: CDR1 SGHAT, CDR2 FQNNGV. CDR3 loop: CASSFPSGGVNNEQFF. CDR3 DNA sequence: TGTGCCAGCAGCTTCCCTAGCGGGGGGGTTAACAATGAGCAGTTCTTC.

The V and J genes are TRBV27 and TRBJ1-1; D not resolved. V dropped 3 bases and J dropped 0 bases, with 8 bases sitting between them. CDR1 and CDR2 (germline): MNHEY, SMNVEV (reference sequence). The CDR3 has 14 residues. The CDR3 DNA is TGTGCCAGCAGTTTGCTCGGGGTGAACACTGAAGCTTTCTTT. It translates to CASSLLGVNTEAFF.

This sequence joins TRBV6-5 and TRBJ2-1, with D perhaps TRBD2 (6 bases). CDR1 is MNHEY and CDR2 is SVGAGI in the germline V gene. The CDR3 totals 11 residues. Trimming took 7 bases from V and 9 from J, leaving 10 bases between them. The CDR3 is CASTHGGEQFF. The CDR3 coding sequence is TGTGCCAGCACCCACGGGGGTGAGCAGTTCTTC.

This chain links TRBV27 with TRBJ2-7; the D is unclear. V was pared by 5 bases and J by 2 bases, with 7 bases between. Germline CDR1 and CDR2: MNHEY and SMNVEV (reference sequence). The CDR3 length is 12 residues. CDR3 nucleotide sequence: TGTGCCAGCAGTCACTCGGCCTACGAGCAGTACTTC. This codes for CASSHSAYEQYF.

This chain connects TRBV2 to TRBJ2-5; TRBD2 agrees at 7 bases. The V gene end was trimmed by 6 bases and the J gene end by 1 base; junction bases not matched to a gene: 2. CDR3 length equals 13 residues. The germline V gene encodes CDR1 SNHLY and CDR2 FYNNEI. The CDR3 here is CASRAGVQETQYF. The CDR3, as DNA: TGTGCCAGCAGGGCGGGAGTCCAAGAGACCCAGTACTTC.